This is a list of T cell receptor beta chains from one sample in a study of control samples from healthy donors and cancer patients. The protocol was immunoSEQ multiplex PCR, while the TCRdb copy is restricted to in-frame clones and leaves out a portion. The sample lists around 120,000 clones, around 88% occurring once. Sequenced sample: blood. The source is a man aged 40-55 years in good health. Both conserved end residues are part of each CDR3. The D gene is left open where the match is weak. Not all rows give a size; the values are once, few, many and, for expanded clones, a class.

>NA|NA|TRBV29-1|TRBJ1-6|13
TGCAGCGTAAAAGGGGACGCATTATCACCCCTCCACTTT
CSVKGDALSPLHF
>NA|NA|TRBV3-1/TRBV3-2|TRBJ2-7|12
TGTGCCAGCAGCTATCGGGTCTACGAGCAGTACTTC
CASSYRVYEQYF
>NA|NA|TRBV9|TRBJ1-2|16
TGTGCCAGCAGCGATCAAAAGCGTGGGGGCGCATCTGGCTACACCTTC
CASSDQKRGGASGYTF
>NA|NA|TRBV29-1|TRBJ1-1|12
TGCAGCGTTGAAATGGGTAGAACTGAAGCTTTCTTT
CSVEMGRTEAFF
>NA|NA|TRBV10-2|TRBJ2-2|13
TGCGCCAGCAGTGGGGGGTACACCGGGGAGCTGTTTTTT
CASSGGYTGELFF
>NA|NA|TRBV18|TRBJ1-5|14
TGTGCCAGCTCACCGGCAACAGACAATCAGCCCCAGCATTTT
CASSPATDNQPQHF
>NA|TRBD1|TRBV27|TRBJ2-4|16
TGTGCCAGCAGTCCTCACAGGGGGGTAGCCAAAAACATTCAGTACTTC
CASSPHRGVAKNIQYF
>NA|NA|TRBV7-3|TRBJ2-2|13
TGTGCCAGCAGCTCAGGGAGCACCGGGGAGCTGTTTTTT
CASSSGSTGELFF
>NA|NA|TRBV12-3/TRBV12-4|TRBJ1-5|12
TGTGCCAGCAGATTTAGCAATCAGCCCCAGCATTTT
CASRFSNQPQHF
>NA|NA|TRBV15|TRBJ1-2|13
TGTGCCACCAGCAGAGAGCGTATAGGGGACGGAACCTTC
CATSRERIGDGTF
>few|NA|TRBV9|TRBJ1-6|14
TGTGCCAGCAGCGAGGACAGAAATAATTCACCCCTCCACTTT
CASSEDRNNSPLHF
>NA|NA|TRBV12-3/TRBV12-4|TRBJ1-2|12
TGTGCCAGCAGTCCCGGGGACGGAGGCTACACCTTC
CASSPGDGGYTF
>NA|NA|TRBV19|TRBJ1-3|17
TGTGCCAGTAGTATAGATCTCTCCGGGGGCTCTGGAAACACCATATATTTT
CASSIDLSGGSGNTIYF
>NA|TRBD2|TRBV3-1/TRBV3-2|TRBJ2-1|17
TGTGCCAGCAGCCAAGCTGCTAGCGGGGGGTGGTACAATGAGCAGTTCTTC
CASSQAASGGWYNEQFF
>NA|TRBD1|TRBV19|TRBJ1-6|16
TGTGCCAGTAGTATGGGGACAGGGGTTTATAATTCACCCCTCCACTTT
CASSMGTGVYNSPLHF
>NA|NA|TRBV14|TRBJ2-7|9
TGTGCCAGTCCGTACGAGCAGTACTTC
CASPYEQYF
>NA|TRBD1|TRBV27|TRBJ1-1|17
TGTGCCAGCAGTTTAAACGACAGGGGCCTCGCGAACACTGAAGCTTTCTTT
CASSLNDRGLANTEAFF
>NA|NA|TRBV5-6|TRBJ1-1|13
TGTGCCAGCAGCCCTGACCTAAAACTTGAAGCTTTCTTT
CASSPDLKLEAFF
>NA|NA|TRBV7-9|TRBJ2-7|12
TGTGCCAGCAGTCCGACGGAATACGAGCAGTACTTC
CASSPTEYEQYF
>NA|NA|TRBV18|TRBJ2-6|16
TGTGCCAGCAATACCCAGGGGGGCGCTGGGGCCAACGTCCTGACTTTC
CASNTQGGAGANVLTF
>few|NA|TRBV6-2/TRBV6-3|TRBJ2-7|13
TGTGCCAGCAGTCCCTGGGGTGGGGACGAGCAGTACTTC
CASSPWGGDEQYF
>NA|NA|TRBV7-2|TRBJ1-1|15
TGTGCCAGCAGCGCTACCGGGACATTGAACACTGAAGCTTTCTTT
CASSATGTLNTEAFF
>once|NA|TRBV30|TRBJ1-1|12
TGTGCCTGGAGTCCAAGACCCACTGAAGCTTTCTTT
CAWSPRPTEAFF
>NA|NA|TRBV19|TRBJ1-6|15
TGTGCCAGTGGGTACAGCAGGGAAATTAATTCACCCCTCCACTTT
CASGYSREINSPLHF
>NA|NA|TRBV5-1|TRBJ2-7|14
TGCGCCAGCAGGATAGGGACGGTCTCCTACGAGCAGTACTTC
CASRIGTVSYEQYF
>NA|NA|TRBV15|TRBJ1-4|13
TGTGCCACCAGCGAGAGGGTTAATGAAAAACTGTTTTTT
CATSERVNEKLFF
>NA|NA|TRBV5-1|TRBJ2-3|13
TGCGCCAGCAGCCCGGCCCCCGAAGGCTCGCAGTATTTT
CASSPAPEGSQYF
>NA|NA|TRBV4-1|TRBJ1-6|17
TGCGCCAGCAGCCAAGTTGGTAGGAGCTCCTATAATTCACCCCTCCACTTT
CASSQVGRSSYNSPLHF
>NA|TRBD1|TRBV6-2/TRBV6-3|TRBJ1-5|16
TGTGCCAGCAGTTACTATCCAGGGGGTAGCAATCAGCCCCAGCATTTT
CASSYYPGGSNQPQHF
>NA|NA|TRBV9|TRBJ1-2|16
TGTGCCAGCAGCGAGAAAGGCCGGGCAGGCACCTATGGCTACACCTTC
CASSEKGRAGTYGYTF
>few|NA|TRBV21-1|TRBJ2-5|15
TGTGCCAGCAGCATTGTCTCCCCGGGCCTCAAGACCCAGTACTTC
CASSIVSPGLKTQYF
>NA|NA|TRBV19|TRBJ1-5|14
TGTGCCAGTAAGGGACTCGATAAAGGGCAGCCCCAGCATTTT
CASKGLDKGQPQHF
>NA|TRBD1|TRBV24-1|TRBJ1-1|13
TGTGCCATAGCACAGGGGGGAGAGACTGAAGCTTTCTTT
CAIAQGGETEAFF
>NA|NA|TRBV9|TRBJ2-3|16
TGTGCCAGCAGCGTAGGAGGGGGACTGGCAGGGGATACGCAGTATTTT
CASSVGGGLAGDTQYF
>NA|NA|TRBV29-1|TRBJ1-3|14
TGCAGCGTTGAAGGAGGGATCTCTGGAAACACCATATATTTT
CSVEGGISGNTIYF
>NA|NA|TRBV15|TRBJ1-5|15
TGTGCCACCAGCACTCGGGGGGTGAAGGCTCAGCCCCAGCATTTT
CATSTRGVKAQPQHF
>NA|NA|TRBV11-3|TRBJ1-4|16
TGTGCCAGCAGCTTAGAGGGACACGCCAATAATGAAAAACTGTTTTTT
CASSLEGHANNEKLFF
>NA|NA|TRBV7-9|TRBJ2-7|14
TGTGCCAGCAGCTTTTGGGCAGGGCCCTACGAGCAGTACTTC
CASSFWAGPYEQYF
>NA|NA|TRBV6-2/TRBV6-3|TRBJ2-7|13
TGTGCCAGCAGTTTGACCACGTCGGGTGAGCAGTACTTC
CASSLTTSGEQYF
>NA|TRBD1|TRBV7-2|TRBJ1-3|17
TGTGCCAGCAGCTCTAGGACAGGAAGGATGTCTGGAAACACCATATATTTT
CASSSRTGRMSGNTIYF
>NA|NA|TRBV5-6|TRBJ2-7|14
TGTGCCAGCTCCTCCGGGGCAGGTACCTACGAGCAGTACTTC
CASSSGAGTYEQYF
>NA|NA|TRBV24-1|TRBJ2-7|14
TGTGCCACCAGTACCGGACAGCCCTCCTACGAGCAGTACTTC
CATSTGQPSYEQYF
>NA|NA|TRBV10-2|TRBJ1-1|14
TGCGCCAGCAGAAACCTAAACCAAGGGAGTGAAGCTTTCTTT
CASRNLNQGSEAFF
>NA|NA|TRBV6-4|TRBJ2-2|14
TGTGCCAGCAGTGACGGGGGGGACACCGGAGAGCTGTTTTTT
CASSDGGDTGELFF
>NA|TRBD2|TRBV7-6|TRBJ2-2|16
TGTGCCAGCACCGGACTAGCGGGGGGCCGCACCGGGGAGCTGTTTTTT
CASTGLAGGRTGELFF
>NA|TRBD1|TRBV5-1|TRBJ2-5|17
TGCGCCAGCAGCCTGGGGCGGGGACAGGAAGTCCAAGAGACCCAGTACTTC
CASSLGRGQEVQETQYF
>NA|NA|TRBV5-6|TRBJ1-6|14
TGTGCCAGCAGCTTCGAAGGGATGAATTCACCCCTCCACTTT
CASSFEGMNSPLHF
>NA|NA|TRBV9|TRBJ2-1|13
TGTGCCAGCCAAAGAGACAACTACAATGAGCAGTTCTTC
CASQRDNYNEQFF
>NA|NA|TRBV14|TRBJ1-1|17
TGTGCCAGCAGCCAAGAAGAGGCCCGGGCGGGGTACACTGAAGCTTTCTTT
CASSQEEARAGYTEAFF
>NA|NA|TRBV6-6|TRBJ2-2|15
TGTGCCAGCAGCTCCGGGACACGTAGCACCGGGGAGCTGTTTTTT
CASSSGTRSTGELFF
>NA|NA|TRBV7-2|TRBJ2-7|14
TGTGCCAGCAGCAATAACCCTCTACAGGACGAGCAGTACTTC
CASSNNPLQDEQYF
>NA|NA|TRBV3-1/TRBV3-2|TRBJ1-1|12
TGTGCCAGCAGCGTCGGGAACACTGAAGCTTTCTTT
CASSVGNTEAFF